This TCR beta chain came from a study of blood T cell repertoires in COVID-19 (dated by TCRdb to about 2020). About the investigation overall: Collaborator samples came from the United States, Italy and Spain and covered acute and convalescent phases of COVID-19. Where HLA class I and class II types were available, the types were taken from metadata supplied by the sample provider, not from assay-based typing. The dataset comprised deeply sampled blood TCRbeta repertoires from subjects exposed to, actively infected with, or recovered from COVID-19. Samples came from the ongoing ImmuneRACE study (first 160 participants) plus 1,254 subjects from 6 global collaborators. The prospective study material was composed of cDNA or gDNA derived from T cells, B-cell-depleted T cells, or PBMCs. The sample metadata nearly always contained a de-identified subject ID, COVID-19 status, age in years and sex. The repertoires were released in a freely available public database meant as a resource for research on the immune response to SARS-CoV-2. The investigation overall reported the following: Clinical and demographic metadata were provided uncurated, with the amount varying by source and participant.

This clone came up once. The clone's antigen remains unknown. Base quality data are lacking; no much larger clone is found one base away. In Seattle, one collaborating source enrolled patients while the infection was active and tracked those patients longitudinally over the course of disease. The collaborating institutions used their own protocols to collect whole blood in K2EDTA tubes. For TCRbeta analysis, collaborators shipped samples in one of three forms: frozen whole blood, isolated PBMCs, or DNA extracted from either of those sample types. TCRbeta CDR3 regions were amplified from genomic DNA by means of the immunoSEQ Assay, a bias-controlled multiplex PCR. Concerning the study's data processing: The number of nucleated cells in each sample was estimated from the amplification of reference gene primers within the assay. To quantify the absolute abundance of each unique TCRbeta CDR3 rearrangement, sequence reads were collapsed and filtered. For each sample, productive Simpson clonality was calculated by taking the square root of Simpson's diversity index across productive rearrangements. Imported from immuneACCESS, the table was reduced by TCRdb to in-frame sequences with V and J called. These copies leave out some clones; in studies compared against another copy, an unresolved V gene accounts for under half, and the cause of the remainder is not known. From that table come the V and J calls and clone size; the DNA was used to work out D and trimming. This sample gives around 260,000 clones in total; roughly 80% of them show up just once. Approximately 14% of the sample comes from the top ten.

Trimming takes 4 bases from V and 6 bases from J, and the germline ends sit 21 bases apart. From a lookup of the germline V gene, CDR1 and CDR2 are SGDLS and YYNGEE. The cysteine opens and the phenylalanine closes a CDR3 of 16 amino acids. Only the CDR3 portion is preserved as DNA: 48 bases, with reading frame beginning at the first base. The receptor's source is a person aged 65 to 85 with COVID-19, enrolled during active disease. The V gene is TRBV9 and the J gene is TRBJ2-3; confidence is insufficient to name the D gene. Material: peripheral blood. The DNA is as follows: TGTGCCAGCAGCCCGGCGGTAGGTTCGGTTGGGGATACGCAGTATTTT. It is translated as CASSPAVGSVGDTQYF.